This T cell receptor (beta chain) was retrieved from a study of CD8+ T cells in alopecia areata (dated by TCRdb to the late 2010s). Regarding the study in general: Treated patients were enrolled in an open-label pilot trial of oral tofacitinib at 5 to 10 mg twice daily for moderate-to-severe alopecia areata. TCRbeta CDR3 regions were amplified by immunoSEQ multiplex PCR with 35 Vbeta forward and 13 Jbeta reverse primers. In humans, TCRbeta sequencing was performed on scalp tissue and on sorted CD4+ and CD8+ peripheral blood T cells from healthy controls and from patients with patchy or totalis/universalis alopecia areata. Tofacitinib-treated patients had biopsies at baseline and at 4 and 24 weeks of treatment, with a later scalp biopsy in several patients. Patients stayed on tofacitinib for 6 to 18 months and then had 6 months of follow-up off drug so that delayed response and recurrence could be assessed. To study T cell clonal expansion in alopecia areata, the researchers applied high-throughput TCRbeta sequencing to both the C3H/HeJ mouse model and human patients. The RNA source kit depended on sample type: the PAXgene miRNA kit for fixed scalp, the miRNeasy kit for PBMCs, and the RNeasy kit for mouse skin. Clonality in the scalp was compared among normal scalp (n=4), patchy alopecia areata scalp (n=8), and alopecia totalis/universalis scalp (n=8). Overall study results and their limits: Higher clonality and more expanded CD8+ clones were observed in lesional scalp than in normal scalp, particularly in alopecia totalis/universalis, a finding suggestive of antigenic drive. Resident alphabeta T cells in normal human skin are also sequenced, complicating scalp TCR repertoire analysis, unlike mouse skin dominated by gammadelta T cells. Shared TCR sequences between patients were less evident than in mice, which may be partly attributable to HLA diversity in the patient population.

The method was the immunoSEQ multiplex PCR assay. RNA was extracted from all samples and reverse transcribed into cDNA as template for TCR sequencing. First-strand cDNA was synthesized using SuperScript III with a 2:1 mix of oligo-dT and random hexamers. A synthetic immune receptor repertoire was used to gauge amplification bias, and whatever bias remained was removed computationally. As for the original processing: Raw reads were preprocessed to remove errors, and CDR3 was defined by IMGT conventions from the conserved cysteine to phenylalanine. To get clonality, Shannon entropy was normalized by log2 of the number of productive unique TCRs and the result was subtracted from 1. Whether scalp clones were CD4 or CD8 was inferred by matching scalp TCRbeta sequences against CD4 and CD8 repertoires sorted from blood. TCRdb mirrors the immuneACCESS table, restricted to in-frame sequences. Some clones are absent from its copies; in checked studies, under half trace to an unresolved V gene, and the reason for the others is unknown. The V and J calls and clone size are taken from that table; D and trimming were inferred from the DNA. Across this sample there are about 180,000 clones, with roughly 60% seen only once. Over 1.5% of the sample is taken by the ten largest.

In regard to this clone: Its antigen remains undetermined. No much larger clone exists at a distance of one base, and base qualities are not known.

Explained via the paper, the time point label denotes: baseline before oral tofacitinib. Lesional scalp punch biopsies and peripheral blood were collected from alopecia areata patients. After PBMCs were isolated by density centrifugation and stained for CD3, CD4 and CD8, a FACSAria was used to sort CD4+ and CD8+ T cells. Per the germline V gene, SQVTM is the CDR1 and ANQGSEA is the CDR2. The CDR3 contains 12 residues, cysteine and phenylalanine counted. Only the CDR3 DNA is retained, 36 bases long and in frame from the first base. At the junction V is shortened by 4 bases and J by 4 bases, with 11 bases in between.

Recombination connected TRBV29-1 to TRBJ2-7, with the D gene possibly TRBD1 or TRBD2, each one fitting 6 bases. Specimen: CD4+ T cells sorted from blood, collected at week 0. The clonotype comes from a human donor with alopecia areata. In nucleotide form, the sequence is TGCAGCGTTGTGGGGGCGGGATACGAGCAGTACTTC. Its coded protein is CSVVGAGYEQYF.